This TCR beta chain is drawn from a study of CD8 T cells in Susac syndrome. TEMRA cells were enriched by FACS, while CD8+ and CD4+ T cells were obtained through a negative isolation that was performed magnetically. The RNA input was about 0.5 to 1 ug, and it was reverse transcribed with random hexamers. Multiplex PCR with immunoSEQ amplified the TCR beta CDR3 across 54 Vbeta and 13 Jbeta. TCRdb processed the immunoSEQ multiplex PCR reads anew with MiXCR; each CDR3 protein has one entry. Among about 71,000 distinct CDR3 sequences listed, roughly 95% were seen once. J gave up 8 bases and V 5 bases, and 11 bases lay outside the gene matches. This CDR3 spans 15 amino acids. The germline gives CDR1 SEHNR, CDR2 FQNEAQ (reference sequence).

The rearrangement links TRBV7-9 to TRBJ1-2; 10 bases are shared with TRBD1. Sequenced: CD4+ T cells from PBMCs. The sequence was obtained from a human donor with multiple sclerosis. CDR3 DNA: TGTGCCAGCAGCACGGACAGGGGGAAGAGGGTCGGCTACACCTTC. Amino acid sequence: CASSTDRGKRVGYTF.